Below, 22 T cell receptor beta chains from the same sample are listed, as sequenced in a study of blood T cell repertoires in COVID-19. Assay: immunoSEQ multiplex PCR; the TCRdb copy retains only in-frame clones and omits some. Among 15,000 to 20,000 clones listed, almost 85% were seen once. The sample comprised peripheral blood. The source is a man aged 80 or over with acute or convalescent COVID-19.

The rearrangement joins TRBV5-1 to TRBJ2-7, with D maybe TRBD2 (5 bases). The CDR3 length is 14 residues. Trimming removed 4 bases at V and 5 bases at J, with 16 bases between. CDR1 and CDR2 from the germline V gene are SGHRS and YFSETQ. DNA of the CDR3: TGCGCCAGCAGCCTTCAGACCGGGAATCACGAGCAGTACTTC. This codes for CASSLQTGNHEQYF.

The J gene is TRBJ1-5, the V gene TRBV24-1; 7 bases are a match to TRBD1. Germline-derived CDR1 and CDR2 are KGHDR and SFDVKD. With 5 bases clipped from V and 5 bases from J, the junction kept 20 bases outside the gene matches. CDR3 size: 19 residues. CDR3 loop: CATSGPDRVGGDYDQPQHF. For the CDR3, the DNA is TGTGCCACCAGTGGCCCCGACAGGGTCGGAGGTGATTACGATCAGCCCCAGCATTTT.

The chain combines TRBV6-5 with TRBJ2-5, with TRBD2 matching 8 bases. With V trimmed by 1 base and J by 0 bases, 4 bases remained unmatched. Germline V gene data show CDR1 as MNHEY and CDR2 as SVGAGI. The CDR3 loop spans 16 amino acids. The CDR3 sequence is CASSYWGGGNQETQYF. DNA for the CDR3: TGTGCCAGCAGTTACTGGGGCGGGGGGAACCAAGAGACCCAGTACTTC.

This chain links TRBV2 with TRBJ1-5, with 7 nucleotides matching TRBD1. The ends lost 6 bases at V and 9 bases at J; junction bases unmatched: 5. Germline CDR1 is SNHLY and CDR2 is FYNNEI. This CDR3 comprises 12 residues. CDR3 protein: CASRDRSLPQHF. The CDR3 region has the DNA TGTGCCAGCAGGGACAGGAGTTTGCCCCAGCATTTT.

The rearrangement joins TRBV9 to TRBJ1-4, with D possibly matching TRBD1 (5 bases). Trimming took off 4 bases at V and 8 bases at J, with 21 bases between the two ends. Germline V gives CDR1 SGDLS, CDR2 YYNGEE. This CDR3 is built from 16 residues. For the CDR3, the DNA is TGTGCCAGCAGCTCCCAAGCTATAGGACACCGAGAAAAACTGTTTTTT. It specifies CASSSQAIGHREKLFF.

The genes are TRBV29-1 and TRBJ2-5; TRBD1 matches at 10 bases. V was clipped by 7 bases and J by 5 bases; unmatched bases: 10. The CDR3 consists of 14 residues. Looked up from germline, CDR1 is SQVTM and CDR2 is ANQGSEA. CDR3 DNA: TGCAGCGCCGCCGGGACAGGGGTAGGGGAGACCCAGTACTTC. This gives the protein CSAAGTGVGETQYF.

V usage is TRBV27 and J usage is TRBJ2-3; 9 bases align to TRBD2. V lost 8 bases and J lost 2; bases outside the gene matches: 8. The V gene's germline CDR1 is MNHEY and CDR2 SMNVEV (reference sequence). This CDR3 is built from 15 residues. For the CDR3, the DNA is TGTGCCAGCCACGGAGCGGGGGGAGCCACAGATACGCAGTATTTT. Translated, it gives CASHGAGGATDTQYF.

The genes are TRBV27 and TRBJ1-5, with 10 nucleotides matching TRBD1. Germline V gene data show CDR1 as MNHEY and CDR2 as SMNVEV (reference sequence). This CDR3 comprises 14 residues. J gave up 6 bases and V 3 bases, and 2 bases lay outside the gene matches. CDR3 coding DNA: TGTGCCAGCAGTTTGACAGGGGGCGGTCAGCCCCAGCATTTT. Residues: CASSLTGGGQPQHF.

The CDR3 nucleotides are TGTGCCAGCATTTTACAGGGAATGAACACTGAAGCTTTCTTT. It specifies CASILQGMNTEAFF. The chain employs TRBV2 and TRBJ1-1, with D perhaps TRBD1 (6 bases). The V end lost 7 bases, the J end lost 0 bases, and 12 bases lay between the germline ends. The CDR3 length is 14 residues. Per germline, CDR1 SNHLY and CDR2 FYNNEI.

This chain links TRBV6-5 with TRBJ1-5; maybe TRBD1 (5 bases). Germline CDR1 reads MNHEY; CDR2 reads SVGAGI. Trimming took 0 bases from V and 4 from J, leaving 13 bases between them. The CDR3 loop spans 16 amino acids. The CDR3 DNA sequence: TGTGCCAGCAGTTACTCGAGTAGGGGTAGGAATCAGCCCCAGCATTTT. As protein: CASSYSSRGRNQPQHF.

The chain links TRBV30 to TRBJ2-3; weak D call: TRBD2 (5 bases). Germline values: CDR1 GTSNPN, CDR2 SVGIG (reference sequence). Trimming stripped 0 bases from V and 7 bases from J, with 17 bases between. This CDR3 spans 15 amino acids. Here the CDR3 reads CAWSVRRTASYTQYF. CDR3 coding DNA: TGTGCCTGGAGTGTACGGAGGACGGCGTCATATACGCAGTATTTT. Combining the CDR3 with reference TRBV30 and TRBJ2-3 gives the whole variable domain SQTIHQWPATLVQPVGSPLSLECTVEGTSNPNLYWYRQAAGRGLQLLFYSVGIGQISSEVPQNLSASRPQDRQFILSSKKLLLSDSGFYLCAWSVRRTASYTQYFGPGTRLTVL.

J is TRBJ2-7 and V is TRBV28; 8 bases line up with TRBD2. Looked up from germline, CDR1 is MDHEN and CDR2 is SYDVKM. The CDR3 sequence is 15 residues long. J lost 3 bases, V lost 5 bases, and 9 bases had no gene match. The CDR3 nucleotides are TGTGCCAGCAGTCCCGAAGCGGGGGCGTACTACGAGCAGTACTTC. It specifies CASSPEAGAYYEQYF.

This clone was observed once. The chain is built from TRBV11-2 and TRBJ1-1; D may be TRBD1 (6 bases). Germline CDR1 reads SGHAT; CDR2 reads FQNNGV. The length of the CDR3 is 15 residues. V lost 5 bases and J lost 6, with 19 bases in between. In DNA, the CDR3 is TGTGCCAGCAGCCTTGAGCGCCTCAAGGGGGCTGAAGCTTTCTTT. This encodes CASSLERLKGAEAFF.

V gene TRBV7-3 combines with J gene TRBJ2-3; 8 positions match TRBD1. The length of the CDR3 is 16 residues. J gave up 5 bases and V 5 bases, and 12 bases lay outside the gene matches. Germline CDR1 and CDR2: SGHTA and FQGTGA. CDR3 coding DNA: TGTGCCAGCAGCCCCGGACAGGGCAGATTGGGAGATACGCAGTATTTT. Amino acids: CASSPGQGRLGDTQYF.

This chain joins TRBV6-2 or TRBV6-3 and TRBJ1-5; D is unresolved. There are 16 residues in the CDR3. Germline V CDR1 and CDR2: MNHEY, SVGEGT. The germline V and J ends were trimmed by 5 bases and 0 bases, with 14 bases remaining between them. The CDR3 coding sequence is TGTGCCAGCAGTCCCTGGCCCGATTCTAGCAATCAGCCCCAGCATTTT. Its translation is CASSPWPDSSNQPQHF.

The CDR3 is CASRSYRGQQPQHF. The CDR3 DNA reads as TGTGCCAGCAGATCTTACAGGGGTCAACAGCCCCAGCATTTT. The chain employs TRBV28 and TRBJ1-5; 7 nucleotides align to TRBD1. This CDR3 spans 14 amino acids. Germline CDR1 is MDHEN and CDR2 is SYDVKM. V shed 6 bases, J shed 7 bases, and the junction held 9 bases outside the gene matches.

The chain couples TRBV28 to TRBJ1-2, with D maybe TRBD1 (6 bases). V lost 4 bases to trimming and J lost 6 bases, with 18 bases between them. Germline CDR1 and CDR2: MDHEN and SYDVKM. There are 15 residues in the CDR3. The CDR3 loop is CASSSRHSGQHGYTF. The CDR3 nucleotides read TGTGCCAGCAGTTCAAGGCACTCAGGACAGCATGGCTACACCTTC.

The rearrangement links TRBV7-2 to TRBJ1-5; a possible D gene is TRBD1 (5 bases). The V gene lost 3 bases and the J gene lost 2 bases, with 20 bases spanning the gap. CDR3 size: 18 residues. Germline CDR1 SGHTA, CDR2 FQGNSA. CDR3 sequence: CASSLGLRGVSGNQPQHF. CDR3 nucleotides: TGTGCCAGCAGCTTGGGGCTCCGTGGGGTAAGTGGCAATCAGCCCCAGCATTTT.

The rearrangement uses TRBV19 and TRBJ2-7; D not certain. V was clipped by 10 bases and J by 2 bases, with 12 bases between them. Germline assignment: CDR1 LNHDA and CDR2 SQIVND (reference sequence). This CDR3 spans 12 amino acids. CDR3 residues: CATQAHAYEQYF. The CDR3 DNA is TGTGCCACCCAGGCCCATGCCTACGAGCAGTACTTC.

The CDR3 reads CASRPLAGEQFF. DNA of the CDR3: TGTGCCAGCAGACCCTTAGCGGGTGAGCAGTTCTTC. The chain has TRBV12-3 or TRBV12-4 and TRBJ2-1; 7 bases match TRBD2. Germline trimming cut 6 bases from V and 9 bases from J; bases unmatched to any gene: 5. There are 12 residues in the CDR3.

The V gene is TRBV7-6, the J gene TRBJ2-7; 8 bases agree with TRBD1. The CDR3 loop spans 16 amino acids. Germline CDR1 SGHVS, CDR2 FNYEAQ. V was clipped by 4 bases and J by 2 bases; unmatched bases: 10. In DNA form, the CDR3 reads TGTGCCAGCAGCTACGGGACAGGCTTAAGAGCCTACGAGCAGTACTTC. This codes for CASSYGTGLRAYEQYF.

The CDR3 sequence: CASSPGLSLYNEQFF. In nucleotides, the CDR3 is TGTGCCAGCAGCCCCGGACTCTCCCTCTACAATGAGCAGTTCTTC. The chain is built from TRBV5-6 and TRBJ2-1, with D maybe TRBD2 (5 bases). V was clipped by 4 bases and J by 3 bases, with 14 bases between them. This CDR3 region has 15 residues. In germline, CDR1 is SGHDT, CDR2 YYEEEE.